Sequencing of this T cell receptor (beta chain) was carried out in a study of cytomegalovirus exposure and HLA in healthy donors. This PCR relied on a set of 60 Vbeta primers and 13 Jbeta primers. TCRdb keeps only in-frame clones here, not all; method: immunoSEQ multiplex PCR. The table includes about 120,000 clones, 15% detected once. This clone has only a few counts. What it binds is not known. Study-wide points: Reports indicated that the classifier achieved high specificity and sensitivity in diagnosing cytomegalovirus status. A link between a missense DCLRE1C variant and TCR beta V- and J-gene trimming emerged from a later analysis.

The sample was PBMCs. The receptor was derived from a woman aged 18-29 years in good health and CMV-seronegative.

CDR3 sequence (DNA): TGTGCCAGCAGTTCAGGCGCGATCGGGCAGTTCTTC. Amino acids: CASSSGAIGQFF. This chain connects TRBV13 to TRBJ2-1; unclear D gene. Trimming shortened V by 6 bases and J by 12 bases, and 15 bases separated the two germline ends. The CDR3 loop spans 12 amino acids. Germline assignment: CDR1 PRHDT and CDR2 FYEKMQ (reference sequence). The full variable domain, with the rest looked up from reference TRBV13 and TRBJ2-1, is AAGVIQSPRHLIKEKRETATLKCYPIPRHDTVYWYQQGPGQDPQFLISFYEKMQSDKGSIPDRFSAQQFSDYHSELNMSSLELGDSALYFCASSSGAIGQFFGPGTRLTVL.